The 7 T cell receptor beta chains given below trace back to one sample, sequenced in a study of T cell changes during pregnancy in multiple sclerosis (dated by TCRdb to the late 2010s). The library was obtained by the immunoSEQ multiplex PCR assay. The table was pulled from immuneACCESS by TCRdb, which kept in-frame rearrangements only. Such tables lose some clones; where checked, under half of the loss comes from unresolved V genes, and the rest has no known cause. The sample yields 55,000 to 80,000 clones; roughly 88% were counted once. 9.5% of the sample is taken by the ten largest. The sequencing used peripheral blood, collected after pregnancy. The receptor source for this set is a female donor in good health, enrolled as a control in a pregnancy study.

The V call is TRBV19, the J call TRBJ2-6, with D unclear. This CDR3 comprises 17 residues. Trimming removed 5 bases at V and 2 bases at J, with 16 bases between. Per the germline V gene, CDR1 is LNHDA and CDR2 is SQIVND (reference sequence). CDR3 DNA: TGTGCCAGTAGTCCGGGTCGGCTCCGGACTGGGGCCAACGTCCTGACTTTC. This sequence encodes CASSPGRLRTGANVLTF.

CDR3 sequence: CASSVSLAGNTIYF. The CDR3 bases are TGTGCCAGCAGCGTAAGCCTGGCTGGAAACACCATATATTTT. The chain combines TRBV9 with TRBJ1-3, with unresolved D. The germline V gene encodes CDR1 SGDLS and CDR2 YYNGEE. CDR3 length equals 14 residues. V lost 1 base, J lost 2 bases, and 7 bases lay in between. Variable domain in full (rest from reference TRBV9 and TRBJ1-3): DSGVTQTPKHLITATGQRVTLRCSPRSGDLSVYWYQQSLDQGLQFLIQYYNGEERAKGNILERFSAQQFPDLHSELNLSSLELGDSALYFCASSVSLAGNTIYFGEGSWLTVV.

The chain carries TRBV7-7 and TRBJ2-5; 9 bases align to TRBD1. The CDR3 runs 14 residues. CDR1 is SSHAT, CDR2 FNYEAQ, per germline (reference sequence). Trimming cost V 5 bases and J 5 bases; bases outside gene matches: 6. The CDR3, as DNA: TGTGCCAGCAGCCCGGACAGGGGACGGGAGACCCAGTACTTC. Its protein is CASSPDRGRETQYF. The entire variable domain, with the rest obtained from reference TRBV7-7 and TRBJ2-5, is as follows: GAGVSQSPRYKVTKRGQDVTLRCDPISSHATLYWYQQALGQGPEFLTYFNYEAQPDKSGLPSDRFSAERPEGSISTLTIQRTEQRDSAMYRCASSPDRGRETQYFGPGTRLLVL.

The chain joins TRBV30 to TRBJ2-5; D might be TRBD1 (5 bases). Germline V gene data show CDR1 as GTSNPN and CDR2 as SVGIG (reference sequence). Trimming stripped 4 bases from V and 5 bases from J, with 11 bases between. This CDR3 is built from 12 residues. The CDR3 protein is CAWTGSGETQYF. The CDR3 nucleotides are TGTGCCTGGACAGGGTCAGGTGAGACCCAGTACTTC.

The CDR3 nucleotides read TGTGCCAGCCTTCTCCTGGCTAGCGGCCACAATGAGCAGTTCTTC. Its translation: CASLLLASGHNEQFF. J is TRBJ2-1 and V is TRBV13; 7 nucleotides align to TRBD2. Trimming removed 8 bases from V and 5 bases from J; junction bases left unmatched: 12. CDR1 and CDR2 from the germline V gene are PRHDT and FYEKMQ (reference sequence). The CDR3 runs 15 residues.

The rearrangement links TRBV30 to TRBJ2-1; 7 nucleotides line up with TRBD2. V was clipped by 1 base and J by 7 bases; unmatched bases: 10. CDR3 length equals 15 residues. Per the germline V gene, CDR1 is GTSNPN and CDR2 is SVGIG (reference sequence). Written as DNA, the CDR3 is TGTGCCTGGAGTGGGCGGGAGTCTATTGGGAATGAGCAGTTCTTC. Protein sequence: CAWSGRESIGNEQFF.

This clone was counted a single time. The rearrangement links TRBV19 to TRBJ2-7; 7 positions agree with TRBD1. Looked up from germline, CDR1 is LNHDA and CDR2 is SQIVND (reference sequence). The CDR3 runs 15 residues. Germline trimming cut 5 bases from V and 4 bases from J; bases unmatched to any gene: 11. In DNA form, the CDR3 reads TGTGCCAGTAGTCGGGCCCGGGACAGACTTTACGAGCAGTACTTC. Translating it yields CASSRARDRLYEQYF.